The 18 T cell receptor beta chains presented below share a single source sample, sequenced in a study of blood T cell repertoires in COVID-19. Only in-frame clones appear in the TCRdb table, and some are missing; sequencing was by immunoSEQ multiplex PCR. The sample has about 140,000 clones, 60% to 85% seen once. Sequences were obtained from peripheral blood. The receptors were gathered from a man aged 45 to 65 with acute or convalescent COVID-19.

The sample holds a few counts of this clone. The chain combines TRBV19 with TRBJ1-6; 8 nucleotides match TRBD1. V gave up 5 bases and J gave up 9 bases; unmatched junction bases: 6. The length of the CDR3 is 14 residues. Germline CDR1 and CDR2: LNHDA and SQIVND (reference sequence). CDR3 in amino acids: CASSGGQGASPLHF. The CDR3 DNA sequence: TGTGCCAGTAGTGGAGGACAGGGAGCTTCACCCCTCCACTTT.

The genes are TRBV18 and TRBJ1-3, with TRBD1 matching over 7 bases. The CDR3 runs 15 residues. Germline lookup yields CDR1 KGHSH and CDR2 LQKENI. V was pared by 6 bases and J by 2 bases, with 7 bases of the junction left unmatched. The CDR3 DNA is TGTGCCAGCTCGCCCAACAGGGGCGCTGGAAACACCATATATTTT. Encoded protein: CASSPNRGAGNTIYF. The full variable domain, in which reference TRBV18 and TRBJ1-3 provide the parts outside the CDR3, is NAGVMQNPRHLVRRRGQEARLRCSPMKGHSHVYWYRQLPEEGLKFMVYLQKENIIDESGMPKERFSAEFPKEGPSILRIQQVVRGDSAAYFCASSPNRGAGNTIYFGEGSWLTVV.

The rearrangement links TRBV6-5 to TRBJ1-1, with TRBD1 identical over 9 bases. CDR1 and CDR2 from the germline V gene are MNHEY and SVGAGI. The J segment lost 10 bases and the V segment lost 5 bases, leaving 5 bases of the junction unmatched. This CDR3 is built from 12 residues. The CDR3 DNA follows: TGTGCCAGCAGTACAGGGGGCGCGTCAGCTTTCTTT. Amino acids: CASSTGGASAFF.

This chain links TRBV7-9 with TRBJ1-4, with TRBD1 as a possible D gene (5 bases). This CDR3 contains 13 residues. Per the germline V gene, CDR1 is SEHNR and CDR2 is FQNEAQ (reference sequence). The ends were cut back, 7 bases at V and 7 bases at J, with 13 bases in the middle. The CDR3 loop reads CASNLAGFEKLFF. The CDR3 DNA reads TGTGCCAGCAACCTGGCAGGGTTTGAAAAACTGTTTTTT.

The CDR3 region has the DNA TGTGCCAGCTCACCCCTTTTTGCCGGGGAGCTGTTTTTT. Translation: CASSPLFAGELFF. The rearrangement links TRBV18 to TRBJ2-2; no reliable D call. V was trimmed by 3 bases and J by 6 bases, leaving 8 bases between them. This CDR3 region has 13 residues. CDR1 and CDR2 from the germline V gene are KGHSH and LQKENI.

The rearrangement links TRBV4-2 to TRBJ2-7; D is perhaps TRBD2 (5 bases). Trimming pared 0 bases from V and 5 bases from J, leaving 8 bases between. CDR1 is LGHNA and CDR2 is YNFKEQ in the germline V gene. The CDR3 is 13 amino acids. The CDR3 reads CASSQDWGDEQYF. The CDR3 DNA reads as TGTGCCAGCAGCCAAGATTGGGGAGACGAGCAGTACTTC.

The chain carries TRBV12-3 or TRBV12-4 and TRBJ1-2; D not certain. Trimming left V 6 bases short and J 8 bases short, with 13 bases between. The CDR3 runs to 12 residues. The CDR3 reads CASSADPGGYTF. CDR3 nucleotide sequence: TGTGCCAGCAGCGCCGATCCGGGAGGCTACACCTTC.

The V and J genes are TRBV19 and TRBJ1-5; possible D gene TRBD1, 5 bases. CDR1 LNHDA and CDR2 SQIVND come from the germline V gene (reference sequence). V was pared by 5 bases and J by 3 bases, with 11 bases between. The CDR3 is 14 residues long. The CDR3 DNA is TGTGCCAGTAGTCCCGCCAGGGACAATCAGCCCCAGCATTTT. Translation: CASSPARDNQPQHF. The variable domain in full, with the rest retrieved from reference TRBV19 and TRBJ1-5, is DGGITQSPKYLFRKEGQNVTLSCEQNLNHDAMYWYRQDPGQGLRLIYYSQIVNDFQKGDIAEGYSVSREKKESFPLTVTSAQKNPTAFYLCASSPARDNQPQHFGDGTRLSIL.

The rearrangement joins TRBV18 to TRBJ1-1; D gene uncertain. The CDR3 has 17 amino acids. The germline gives CDR1 KGHSH, CDR2 LQKENI. Trimming removed 0 bases at V and 3 bases at J, with 17 bases between. The CDR3 loop reads CASSPPGRGGGDTEAFF. The CDR3 bases are TGTGCCAGCTCACCACCAGGACGGGGAGGAGGAGACACTGAAGCTTTCTTT. The variable domain in full, with the rest retrieved from reference TRBV18 and TRBJ1-1, is NAGVMQNPRHLVRRRGQEARLRCSPMKGHSHVYWYRQLPEEGLKFMVYLQKENIIDESGMPKERFSAEFPKEGPSILRIQQVVRGDSAAYFCASSPPGRGGGDTEAFFGQGTRLTVV.

The chain joins TRBV21-1 to TRBJ1-2. TRBV21-1 is shown as a pseudogene. The CDR3 is 15 residues long. The CDR3: CASSKERRGNYGYTF. As DNA, the CDR3 is TGTGCCAGCAGCAAAGAGAGGAGGGGTAACTATGGCTACACCTTC.

Only a few counts were recorded for this clone. The V and J genes are TRBV28 and TRBJ1-2; D possibly corresponds to TRBD1 (5 bases). The CDR3 length is 13 residues. CDR1 and CDR2 (germline): MDHEN, SYDVKM. V was pared by 3 bases and J by 7 bases, with 12 bases between. The CDR3: CASSLGGSSGYTF. For the CDR3, the DNA is TGTGCCAGCAGTTTGGGGGGGTCGAGTGGCTACACCTTC.

The rearrangement links TRBV24-1 to TRBJ2-1; 8 bases are a match to TRBD1. Germline V gene sequence: CDR1 KGHDR, CDR2 SFDVKD. The CDR3 has 13 residues. The J segment lost 7 bases and the V segment lost 6 bases, leaving 4 bases of the junction unmatched. CDR3 nucleotides: TGTGCCACCAGTTTTCAGGGGGCAAATGAGCAGTTCTTC. It encodes CATSFQGANEQFF.

This clone was seen just once. CDR3 in amino acids: CASSGWTDLDTEAFF. The CDR3 DNA is TGTGCCAGCAGCGGATGGACAGATCTTGACACTGAAGCTTTCTTT. This chain links TRBV5-4 with TRBJ1-1; TRBD1 might be the D (6 bases). The germline V gene has CDR1 SGHNT and CDR2 YYREEE (reference sequence). V lost 4 bases and J 3 bases, leaving 16 bases between the germline ends. The CDR3 spans 15 residues.

The chain has TRBV27 and TRBJ1-2, with 9 bases fitting TRBD1. V was clipped by 6 bases and J by 7 bases; unmatched bases: 9. The CDR3 totals 14 residues. Germline CDR1 and CDR2: MNHEY and SMNVEV (reference sequence). CDR3 in amino acids: CASSYETGGAGYTF. In nucleotides, the CDR3 is TGTGCCAGCAGCTATGAGACAGGGGGTGCTGGCTACACCTTC.

The chain couples TRBV7-7 to TRBJ2-7; TRBD2 aligns across 8 bases. Trimming removed 2 bases from V and 0 bases from J; junction bases left unmatched: 21. Per germline, CDR1 SSHAT and CDR2 FNYEAQ (reference sequence). The CDR3 length is 21 residues. The CDR3 region is CASSLKLAGIHRRQNSYEQYV. CDR3 DNA: TGTGCCAGCAGCTTAAAATTAGCGGGGATCCACCGACGCCAGAACTCCTACGAGCAGTACGTC.

The CDR3 region is CASSSARGRNQPQHF. CDR3 DNA sequence: TGTGCCAGTAGCTCTGCCAGGGGTCGAAATCAGCCCCAGCATTTT. This chain links TRBV19 with TRBJ1-5, with D perhaps TRBD1 (6 bases). V was pared by 6 bases and J by 4 bases, with 16 bases between. Germline lookup yields CDR1 LNHDA and CDR2 SQIVND (reference sequence). The CDR3 has 15 residues.

The chain recombines TRBV11-2 with TRBJ2-7; tentatively, D is TRBD2 (5 bases). Germline V lookup: CDR1 SGHAT, CDR2 FQNNGV. V was trimmed by 3 bases and J by 6 bases, leaving 9 bases between them. The CDR3 consists of 12 residues. The CDR3 region is CASSLQEGEQYF. As DNA, the CDR3 is TGTGCCAGCAGCTTGCAAGAGGGCGAGCAGTACTTC.

The chain couples TRBV2 to TRBJ1-2, with 10 bases fitting TRBD1. CDR3 length: 12 amino acids. V lost 4 bases and J lost 10; bases outside the gene matches: 3. The germline V gene encodes CDR1 SNHLY and CDR2 FYNNEI. CDR3 coding DNA: TGTGCCAGCAGTGGACAGGGGGCGGTCTACACCTTC. It translates to CASSGQGAVYTF.